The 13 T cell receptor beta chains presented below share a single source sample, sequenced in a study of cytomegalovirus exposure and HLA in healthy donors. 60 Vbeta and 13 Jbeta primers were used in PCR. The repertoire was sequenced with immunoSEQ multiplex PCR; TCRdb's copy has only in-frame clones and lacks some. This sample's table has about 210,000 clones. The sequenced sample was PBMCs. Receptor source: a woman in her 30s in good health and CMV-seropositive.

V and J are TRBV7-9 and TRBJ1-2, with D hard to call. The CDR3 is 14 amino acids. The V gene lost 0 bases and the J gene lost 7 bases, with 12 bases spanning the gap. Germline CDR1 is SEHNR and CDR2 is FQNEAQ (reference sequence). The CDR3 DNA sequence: TGTGCCAGCAGCTTAGCGGAAGGTTTAGCTGGCTACACCTTC. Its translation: CASSLAEGLAGYTF. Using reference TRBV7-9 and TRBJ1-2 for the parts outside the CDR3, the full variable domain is DTGVSQNPRHKITKRGQNVTFRCDPISEHNRLYWYRQTLGQGPEFLTYFQNEAQLEKSRLLSDRFSAERPKGSFSTLEIQRTEQGDSAMYLCASSLAEGLAGYTFGSGTRLTVV.

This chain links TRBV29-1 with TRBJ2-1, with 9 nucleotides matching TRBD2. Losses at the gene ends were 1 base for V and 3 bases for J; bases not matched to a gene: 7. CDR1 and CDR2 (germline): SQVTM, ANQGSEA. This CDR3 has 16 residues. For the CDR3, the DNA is TGCAGCGTTGAAGCCCAGCGGGAGGCCTTCTACAATGAGCAGTTCTTC. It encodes CSVEAQREAFYNEQFF.

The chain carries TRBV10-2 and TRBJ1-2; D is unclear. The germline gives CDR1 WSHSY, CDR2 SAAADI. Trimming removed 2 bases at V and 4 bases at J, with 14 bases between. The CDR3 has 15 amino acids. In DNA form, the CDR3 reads TGCGCCAGCAGTGAGGAGGGAGGGTCGGTCTATGGCTACACCTTC. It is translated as CASSEEGGSVYGYTF.

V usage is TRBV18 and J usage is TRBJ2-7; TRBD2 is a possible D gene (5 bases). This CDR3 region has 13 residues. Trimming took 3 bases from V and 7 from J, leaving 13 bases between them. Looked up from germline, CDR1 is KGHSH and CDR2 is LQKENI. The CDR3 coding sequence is TGTGCCAGCTCACCGGGAGATTCTAAGGAGCAGTACTTC. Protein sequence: CASSPGDSKEQYF.

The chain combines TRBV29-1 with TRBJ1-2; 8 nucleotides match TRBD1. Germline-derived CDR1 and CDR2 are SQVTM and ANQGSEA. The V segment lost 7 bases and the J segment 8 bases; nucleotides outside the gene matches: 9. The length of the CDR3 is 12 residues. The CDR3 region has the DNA TGCAGCGCCCAGCCAGGGGGCGCGGGCTACACCTTC. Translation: CSAQPGGAGYTF.

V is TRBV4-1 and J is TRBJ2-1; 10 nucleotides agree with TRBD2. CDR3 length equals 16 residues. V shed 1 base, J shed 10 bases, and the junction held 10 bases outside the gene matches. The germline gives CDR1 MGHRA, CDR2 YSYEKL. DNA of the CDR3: TGCGCCAGCAGCCAAGTCTTCTTACTAGCGGGATTAGAGCAGTTCTTC. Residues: CASSQVFLLAGLEQFF.

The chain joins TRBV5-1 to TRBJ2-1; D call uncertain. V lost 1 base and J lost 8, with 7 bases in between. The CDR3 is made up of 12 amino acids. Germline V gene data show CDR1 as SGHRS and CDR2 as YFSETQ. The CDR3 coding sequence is TGCGCCAGCAGCTTGTTAGTCGATGAGCAGTTCTTC. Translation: CASSLLVDEQFF.

Written as DNA, the CDR3 is TGTGCCAGCAATCCGGCCGCGGGGGCCCGGGACGAGCAGTACTTC. It encodes CASNPAAGARDEQYF. The chain uses TRBV6-5 and TRBJ2-7; TRBD2 might be the D (7 bases). The germline V gene encodes CDR1 MNHEY and CDR2 SVGAGI. The CDR3 runs to 15 residues. Trimming left V 7 bases short and J 5 bases short, with 21 bases between.

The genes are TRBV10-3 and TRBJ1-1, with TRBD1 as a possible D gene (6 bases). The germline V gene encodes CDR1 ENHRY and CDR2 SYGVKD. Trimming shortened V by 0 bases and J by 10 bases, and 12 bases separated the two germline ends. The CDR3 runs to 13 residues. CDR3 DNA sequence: TGTGCCATCAGTGAGTCGGTCTCACAGGGAGCTTTCTTT. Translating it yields CAISESVSQGAFF.

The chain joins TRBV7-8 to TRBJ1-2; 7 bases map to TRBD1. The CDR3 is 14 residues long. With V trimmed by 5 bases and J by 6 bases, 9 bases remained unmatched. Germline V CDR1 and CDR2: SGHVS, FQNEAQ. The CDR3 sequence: CASSLTDRRDGYTF. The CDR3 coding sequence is TGTGCCAGCAGCCTGACGGACAGGCGGGATGGCTACACCTTC.

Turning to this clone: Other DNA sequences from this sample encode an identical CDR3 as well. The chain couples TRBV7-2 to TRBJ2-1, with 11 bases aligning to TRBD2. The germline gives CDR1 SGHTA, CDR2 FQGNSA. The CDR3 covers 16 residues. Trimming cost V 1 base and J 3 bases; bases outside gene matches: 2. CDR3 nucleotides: TGTGCCAGCAGCTTAGATGGGACTAGCGGCTACAATGAGCAGTTCTTC. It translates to CASSLDGTSGYNEQFF.

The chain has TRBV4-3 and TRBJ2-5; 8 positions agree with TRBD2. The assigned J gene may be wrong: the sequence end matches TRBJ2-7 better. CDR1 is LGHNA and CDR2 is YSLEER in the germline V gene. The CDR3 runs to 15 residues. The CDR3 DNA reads TGCGCCAGCAGCCAAGCCCGGGGGGGCAACTACGAGCAGTACTTC. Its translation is CASSQARGGNYEQYF.

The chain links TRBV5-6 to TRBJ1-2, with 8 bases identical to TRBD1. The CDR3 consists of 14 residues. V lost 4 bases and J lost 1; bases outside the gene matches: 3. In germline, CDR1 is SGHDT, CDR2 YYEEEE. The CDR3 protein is CASSTGQGNYGYTF. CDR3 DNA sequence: TGTGCCAGCAGCACCGGACAGGGTAACTATGGCTACACCTTC. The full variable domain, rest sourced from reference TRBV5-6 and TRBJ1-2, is DAGVTQSPTHLIKTRGQQVTLRCSPKSGHDTVSWYQQALGQGPQFIFQYYEEEERQRGNFPDRFSGHQFPNYSSELNVNALLLGDSALYLCASSTGQGNYGYTFGSGTRLTVV.